This T cell receptor (beta chain) was captured in a study of cytomegalovirus exposure and HLA in healthy donors. Findings and caveats of the study: Later, an analysis showed that TCR beta chains associated with HLA were more clonally expanded than others that were equally common. Per a prior analysis, the majority of TCR beta V segments were productive roughly 87% or roughly 30% of the time.

The PCR employed 60 Vbeta primers together with 13 Jbeta primers. Repertoires were generated with immunoSEQ multiplex PCR, while TCRdb's copy carries only in-frame clones and drops some. The sample records 110,000 or so clones, roughly 15% being singletons. A remark on this clone: Its target is unknown.

The CDR3 covers 14 residues. Germline CDR1 reads SGHNT; CDR2 reads YYREEE (reference sequence). Trimming removed 1 base from V and 7 bases from J, with 14 bases in between. The chain links TRBV5-4 to TRBJ2-5; D perhaps matches TRBD2 (7 bases). This TCR derives from a female donor in good health and CMV-seronegative. Sequencing used PBMCs. The CDR3 region is CASSLFGGGGTQYF. The CDR3 DNA follows: TGTGCCAGCAGCTTGTTTGGGGGAGGGGGGACCCAGTACTTC.